The sample holds many counts of the clone carrying this T cell receptor beta chain. Unique molecular identifiers were incorporated during preparation of the TCRbeta library. TCRdb analysed the PCR reads with MiXCR anew, one entry per CDR3 protein. The profile shows fewer than 500,000 distinct CDR3 sequences, 43% of them singletons. These data belong to a study of T-cell reconstitution after alpha-beta-depleted transplantation in children. There are 12 residues in the CDR3. Germline CDR1 KGHDR, CDR2 SFDVKD. V was cut by 4 bases and J by 14 bases, with 13 bases left in between. V usage is TRBV24-1 and J usage is TRBJ1-4, with a weak D call TRBD1 (5 bases). This sequence was found in a girl aged 2-10 years with aplastic anemia, due to receive a stem cell transplant. Sequenced here: PBMCs, sampled before TCRalphabeta/CD19-depleted stem cell transplant. In nucleotides, the CDR3 is TGTGCCACCAGTGACACAGGAATATTGCTGTTTTTT. It is translated as CATSDTGILLFF.